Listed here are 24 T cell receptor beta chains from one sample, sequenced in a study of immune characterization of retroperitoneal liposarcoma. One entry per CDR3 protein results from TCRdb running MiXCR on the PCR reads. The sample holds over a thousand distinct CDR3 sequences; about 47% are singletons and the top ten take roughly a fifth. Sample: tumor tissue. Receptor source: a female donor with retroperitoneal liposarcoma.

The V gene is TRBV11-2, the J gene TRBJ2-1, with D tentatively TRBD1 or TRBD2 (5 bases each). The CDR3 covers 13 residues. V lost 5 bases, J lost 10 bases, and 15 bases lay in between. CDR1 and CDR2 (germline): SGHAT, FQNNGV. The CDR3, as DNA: TGTGCCAGCAGCCCGGGGACCGTCATAGAGCAGTTCTTC. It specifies CASSPGTVIEQFF.

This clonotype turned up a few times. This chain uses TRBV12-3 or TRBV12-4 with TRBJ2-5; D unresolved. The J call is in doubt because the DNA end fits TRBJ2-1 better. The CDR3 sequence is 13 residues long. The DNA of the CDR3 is TGTGCCAGCACTCCCCGCGACCGGAATGAGCAGTTCTTC. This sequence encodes CASTPRDRNEQFF.

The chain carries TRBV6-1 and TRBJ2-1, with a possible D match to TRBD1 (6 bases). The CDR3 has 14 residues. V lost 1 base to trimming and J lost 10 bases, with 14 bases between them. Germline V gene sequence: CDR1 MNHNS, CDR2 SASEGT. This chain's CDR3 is CASSEVNRAYEQFF. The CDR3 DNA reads TGTGCCAGCAGTGAAGTCAACAGGGCCTACGAGCAGTTCTTC.

The CDR3 protein is CASSSTGWERAEQYF. CDR3 bases: TGTGCCAGCAGCTCGACAGGGTGGGAGCGGGCCGAGCAGTACTTC. The genes are TRBV7-2 and TRBJ2-1; D might be TRBD1 (7 bases). The DNA end is a closer match to TRBJ2-7, so the J assignment may be wrong. This CDR3 has 15 amino acids. Germline lookup yields CDR1 SGHTA and CDR2 FQGNSA.

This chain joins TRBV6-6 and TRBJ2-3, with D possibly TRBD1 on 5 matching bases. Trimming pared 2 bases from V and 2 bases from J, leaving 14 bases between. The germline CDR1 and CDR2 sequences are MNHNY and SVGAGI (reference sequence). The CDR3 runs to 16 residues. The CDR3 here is CASSYDSVGATDTQYF. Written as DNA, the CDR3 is TGTGCCAGCAGTTACGACTCGGTTGGGGCCACAGATACGCAGTATTTT.

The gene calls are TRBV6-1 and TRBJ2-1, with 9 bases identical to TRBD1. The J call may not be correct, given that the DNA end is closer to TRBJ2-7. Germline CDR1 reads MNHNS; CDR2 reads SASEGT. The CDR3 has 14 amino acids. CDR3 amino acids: CASREPGQGVEQYF. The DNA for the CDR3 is TGTGCCAGCAGGGAACCGGGACAGGGAGTCGAGCAGTACTTC.

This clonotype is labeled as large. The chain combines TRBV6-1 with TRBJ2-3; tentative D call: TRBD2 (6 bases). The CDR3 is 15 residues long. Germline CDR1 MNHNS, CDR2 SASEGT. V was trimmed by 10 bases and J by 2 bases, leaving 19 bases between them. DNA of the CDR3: TGTGCCACCGATAAGTCTGCGGGATACACAGATACGCAGTATTTT. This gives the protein CATDKSAGYTDTQYF.

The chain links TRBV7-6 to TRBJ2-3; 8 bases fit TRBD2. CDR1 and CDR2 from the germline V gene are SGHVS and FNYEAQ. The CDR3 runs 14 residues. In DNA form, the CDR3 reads TGTGCTAGCTCCCCCTGGGGCGGGGGGGATACGCAGTATTTT. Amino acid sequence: CASSPWGGGDTQYF.

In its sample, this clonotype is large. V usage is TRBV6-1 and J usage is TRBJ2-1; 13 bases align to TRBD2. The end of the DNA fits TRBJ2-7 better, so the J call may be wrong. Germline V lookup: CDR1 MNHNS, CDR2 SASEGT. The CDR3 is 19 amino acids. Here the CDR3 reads CASSDPGLAGTYSYNEQYF. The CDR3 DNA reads TGTGCCAGCAGTGACCCGGGACTAGCGGGGACTTACTCCTACAATGAGCAGTACTTC.

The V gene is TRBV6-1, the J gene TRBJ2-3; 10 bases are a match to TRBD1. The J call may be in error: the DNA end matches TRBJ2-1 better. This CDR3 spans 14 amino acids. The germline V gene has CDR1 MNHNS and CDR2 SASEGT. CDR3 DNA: TGTGCCAGCAGTGAAGGACAGGGGGCATACGAGCAGTTCTTC. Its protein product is CASSEGQGAYEQFF.

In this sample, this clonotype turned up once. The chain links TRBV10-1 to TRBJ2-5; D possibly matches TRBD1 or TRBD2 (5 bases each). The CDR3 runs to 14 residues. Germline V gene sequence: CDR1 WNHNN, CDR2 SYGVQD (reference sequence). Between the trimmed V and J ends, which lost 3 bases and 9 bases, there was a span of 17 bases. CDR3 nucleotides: TGCGCCAGCAGTGAAACGTGGGGCCAGGGACCCCAGTACTTC. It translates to CASSETWGQGPQYF.

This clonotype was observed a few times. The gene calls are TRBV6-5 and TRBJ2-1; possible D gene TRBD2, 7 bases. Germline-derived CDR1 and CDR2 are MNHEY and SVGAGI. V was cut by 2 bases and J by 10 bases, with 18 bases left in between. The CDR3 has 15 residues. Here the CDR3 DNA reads TGTGCCAGCAGTTACACCTCGACAGGACTAGGAGAGCAGTTCTTC. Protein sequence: CASSYTSTGLGEQFF.

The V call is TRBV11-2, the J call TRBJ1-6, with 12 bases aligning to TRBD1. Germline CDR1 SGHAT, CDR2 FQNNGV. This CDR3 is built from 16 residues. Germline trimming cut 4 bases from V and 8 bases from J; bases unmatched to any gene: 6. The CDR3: CASSSGTGGYYSPLHF. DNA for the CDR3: TGTGCCAGCAGCTCCGGGACAGGGGGCTACTATTCACCCCTCCACTTT.

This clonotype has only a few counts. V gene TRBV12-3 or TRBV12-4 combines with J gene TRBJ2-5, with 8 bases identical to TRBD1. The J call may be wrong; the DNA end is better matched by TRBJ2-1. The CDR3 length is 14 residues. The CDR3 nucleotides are TGTGCCAGCAGTTCGCCGGGACAGGCGGACGAGCAGTTCTTC. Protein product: CASSSPGQADEQFF.

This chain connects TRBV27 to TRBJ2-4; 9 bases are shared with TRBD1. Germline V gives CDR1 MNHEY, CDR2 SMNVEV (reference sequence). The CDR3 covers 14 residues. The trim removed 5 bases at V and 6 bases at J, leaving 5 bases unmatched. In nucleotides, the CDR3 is TGTGCCAGCAGTATACAGGGGGCGGGAAACATTCAGTACTTC. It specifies CASSIQGAGNIQYF.

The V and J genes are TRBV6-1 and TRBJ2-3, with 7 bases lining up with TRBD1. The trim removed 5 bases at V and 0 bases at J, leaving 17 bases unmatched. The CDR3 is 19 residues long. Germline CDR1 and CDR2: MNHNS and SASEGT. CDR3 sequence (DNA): TGTGCCAGCAGTTCTCTGACAGTCCCAGGGGGTCTTAGCACAGATACGCAGTATTTT. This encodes CASSSLTVPGGLSTDTQYF.

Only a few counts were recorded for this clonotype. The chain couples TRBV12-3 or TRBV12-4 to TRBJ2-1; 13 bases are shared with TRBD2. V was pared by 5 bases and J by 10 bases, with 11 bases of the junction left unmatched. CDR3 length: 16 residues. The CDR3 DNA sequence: TGTGCCAGCAGTCCCACGACTAGCGGGAGGTTATACGAGCAGTTCTTC. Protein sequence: CASSPTTSGRLYEQFF.

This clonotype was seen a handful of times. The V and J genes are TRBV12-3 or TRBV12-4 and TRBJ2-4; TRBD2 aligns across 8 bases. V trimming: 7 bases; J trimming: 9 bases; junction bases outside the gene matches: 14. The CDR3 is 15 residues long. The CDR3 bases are TGTGCCAGCACCACCCAGCGGGGGAGAGCGGGCATTCAGTACTTC. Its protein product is CASTTQRGRAGIQYF.

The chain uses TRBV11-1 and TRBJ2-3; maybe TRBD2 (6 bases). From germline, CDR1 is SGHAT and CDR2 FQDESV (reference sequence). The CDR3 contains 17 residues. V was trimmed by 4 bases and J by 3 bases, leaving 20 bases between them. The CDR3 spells CASSSLGGTGRTDTQYF. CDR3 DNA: TGTGCCAGCAGCTCACTTGGCGGGACCGGCAGAACAGATACGCAGTATTTT.

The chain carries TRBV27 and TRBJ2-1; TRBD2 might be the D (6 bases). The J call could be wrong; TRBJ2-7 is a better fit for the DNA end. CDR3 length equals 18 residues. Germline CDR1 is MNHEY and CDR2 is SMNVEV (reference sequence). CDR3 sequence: CASSLFFAEGPRSYEQYF. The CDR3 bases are TGTGCCAGCAGTTTATTTTTTGCGGAGGGCCCCCGCTCCTACGAGCAGTACTTC.

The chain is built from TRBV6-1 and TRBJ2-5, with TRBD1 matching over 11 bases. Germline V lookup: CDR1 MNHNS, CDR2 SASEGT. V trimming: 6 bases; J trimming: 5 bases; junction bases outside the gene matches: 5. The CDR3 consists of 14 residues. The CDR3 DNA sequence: TGTGCCAGCAGCCGGACAGGGGGCCAGGAGACCCAGTACTTC. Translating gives CASSRTGGQETQYF.

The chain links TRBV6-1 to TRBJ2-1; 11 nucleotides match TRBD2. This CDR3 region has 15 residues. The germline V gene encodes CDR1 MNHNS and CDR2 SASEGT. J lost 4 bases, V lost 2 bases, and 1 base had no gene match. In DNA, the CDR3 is TGTGCCAGCAGTGAAACTAGCGGGGGTTACAATGAGCAGTTCTTC. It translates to CASSETSGGYNEQFF.

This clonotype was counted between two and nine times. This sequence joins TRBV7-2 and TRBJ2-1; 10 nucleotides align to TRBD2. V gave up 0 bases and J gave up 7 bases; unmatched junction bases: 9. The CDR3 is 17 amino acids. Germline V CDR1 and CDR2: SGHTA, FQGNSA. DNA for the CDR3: TGTGCCAGCAGCTTAGCCCCAACTAGCGGGAAAGGGAATGAGCAGTTCTTC. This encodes CASSLAPTSGKGNEQFF.

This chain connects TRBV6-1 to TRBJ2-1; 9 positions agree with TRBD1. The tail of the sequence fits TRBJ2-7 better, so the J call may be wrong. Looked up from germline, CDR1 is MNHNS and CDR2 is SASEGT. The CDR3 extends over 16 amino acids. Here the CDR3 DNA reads TGTGCCAGCAGCCGGAAAACCGGGACAGGGATCCACGAGCAGTACTTC. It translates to CASSRKTGTGIHEQYF.